A selection of T cell receptor beta chains follows, all from one sample in a study of T cell responses to AZD1222 COVID-19 vaccine. The assay was immunoSEQ multiplex PCR, and TCRdb's table has in-frame clones only and misses some. The sample has 150,000 to 200,000 clones, 91% seen once; the top ten hold under 2%. This specimen consisted of peripheral blood, obtained 28 days after the second AZD1222 dose. The source of these receptors is an adult who received the AZD1222 COVID-19 vaccine. Each CDR3 is given with its conserved first and last residue. D genes are given only for firm matches. The size of a clone is reported for some rows only, either as once, few or many, or as a class for expanded clones.

cdr3_aa cdr3_nt v_call clone_size d_call j_call
CATSDPGQAYNEQFF TGTGCCACCAGTGATCCGGGACAAGCCTACAATGAGCAGTTCTTC TRBV24-1 NA NA TRBJ2-1
CASSLGQSLTYEQYF TGCGCCAGCAGCTTGGGACAGTCGTTAACCTACGAGCAGTACTTC TRBV5-1 NA NA TRBJ2-7
CSVGRTGEPQHF TGCAGCGTTGGGAGGACCGGGGAGCCCCAGCATTTT TRBV29-1 once NA TRBJ1-5
CASSDPRGSGNTIYF TGTGCCAGCAGTGACCCCAGGGGCTCTGGAAACACCATATATTTT TRBV6-1 NA NA TRBJ1-3
CASSLARGQGAYEQYF TGTGCCAGCAGCTTAGCTCGGGGACAGGGGGCCTACGAGCAGTACTTC TRBV7-2 NA TRBD1 TRBJ2-7
CASSFFRKKDYGYTF TGTGCCAGCAGCTTCTTTCGAAAGAAAGACTATGGCTACACCTTC TRBV7-2 NA NA TRBJ1-2
CASSPERRRNYGYTF TGTGCCAGCTCACCAGAAAGACGGCGAAACTATGGCTACACCTTC TRBV18 NA NA TRBJ1-2
CASSLEPTSVYEQYF TGCGCCAGCAGCTTGGAGCCTACCAGCGTCTACGAGCAGTACTTC TRBV5-1 NA NA TRBJ2-7
CASSSGRQETQYF TGTGCCAGCAGCTCCGGCCGACAAGAGACCCAGTACTTC TRBV5-4 NA NA TRBJ2-5
CASTQRGDRVNEQFF TGTGCCAGCACCCAAAGAGGGGACAGGGTCAATGAGCAGTTCTTC TRBV2 once TRBD1 TRBJ2-1
CASRAPDRNTEAFF TGTGCCAGCAGGGCGCCGGACAGGAACACTGAAGCTTTCTTT TRBV11-2 once NA TRBJ1-1
CASSFGGDYGYTF TGTGCCAGCAGTTTCGGTGGGGACTATGGCTACACCTTC TRBV27 NA NA TRBJ1-2
CASRRQGNNSPLHF TGTGCCAGCAGAAGACAGGGAAATAATTCACCCCTCCACTTT TRBV7-8 NA TRBD1 TRBJ1-6
CASSPRATAEQYF TGTGCCAGCAGTCCCCGTGCGACAGCCGAGCAGTACTTC TRBV6-5 NA NA TRBJ2-7
CAWNTGNQPQHF TGTGCCTGGAACACCGGCAATCAGCCCCAGCATTTT TRBV30 NA NA TRBJ1-5
CASSVEHGYGYTF TGTGCCAGCAGTGTGGAACATGGTTATGGCTACACCTTC TRBV7-9 NA NA TRBJ1-2
CASSLTVESGNTIYF TGTGCCAGCAGCTTAACGGTAGAATCTGGAAACACCATATATTTT TRBV7-9 once NA TRBJ1-3
CATSAGYEQFF TGTGCCACCAGTGCGGGGTATGAGCAGTTCTTC TRBV24-1 NA NA TRBJ2-1
CASSLRTSGLYNEQFF TGTGCCAGCAGCCTCAGGACTAGCGGGCTTTACAATGAGCAGTTCTTC TRBV7-6 NA TRBD2 TRBJ2-1
CASSWGPDATNEKLFF TGTGCCAGCAGCTGGGGTCCCGATGCAACTAATGAAAAACTGTTTTTT TRBV5-5 NA NA TRBJ1-4
CASSQSGIGGNTIYF TGCGCCAGCAGCCAGTCTGGGATAGGTGGAAACACCATATATTTT TRBV4-1 NA NA TRBJ1-3
CASSPLDRVITEAFF TGTGCCAGCTCACCCCTGGACAGGGTAATCACTGAAGCTTTCTTT TRBV18 NA TRBD1 TRBJ1-1
CASSTGLAGPYEQYF TGTGCCAGTAGTACGGGACTAGCGGGCCCCTACGAGCAGTACTTC TRBV19 NA TRBD2 TRBJ2-7
CASSPRGAGANVLTF TGTGCCAGCAGCCCTAGGGGGGCTGGGGCCAACGTCCTGACTTTC TRBV7-6 NA NA TRBJ2-6
CASSLDGLGGYTF TGTGCCAGCAGCTTGGACGGGTTGGGCGGCTACACCTTC TRBV5-4 NA NA TRBJ1-2
CASRVTGLIYEQYF TGTGCCAGCAGGGTGACAGGGTTGATCTACGAGCAGTACTTC TRBV27 NA TRBD1 TRBJ2-7